This is a list of T cell receptor beta chains from one sample in a study of CD8+ T cells in alopecia areata. Method: immunoSEQ multiplex PCR; TCRdb's copy keeps in-frame clones and lacks some. The sample shows about 180,000 clones, 50% to 75% of them seen only once. The specimen comprised CD4+ T cells sorted from blood, sampled at approximately week 56, from a patient treated with tofacitinib. These receptor sequences come from a human donor with alopecia areata. Each CDR3 is given with its conserved first and last residue. The D gene is left open where the match is weak. The size of a clone is reported for some rows only, either as once, few or many, or as a class for expanded clones.

.,TRBD1,TRBV7-3,TRBJ2-6,TGTGCCAGCAGCCTAGACAGGGGGCTGGGGGCCAACGTCCTGACTTTC,CASSLDRGLGANVLTF
.,.,TRBV13,TRBJ2-7,TGTGCCAGCAGCTTAGGAGGAGGGTTTTCCTACGAGCAGTACTTC,CASSLGGGFSYEQYF
few,.,TRBV29-1,TRBJ2-1,TGCAGCGTTGACTTGTTCAATGAGCAGTTCTTC,CSVDLFNEQFF
.,.,TRBV6-5,TRBJ2-1,TGTGCCAGCAGTTCAGGGGCCCGTATCAATGAGCAGTTCTTC,CASSSGARINEQFF
few,TRBD1,TRBV10-3,TRBJ2-3,TGTGCCATCAGTGGACAGGGCTTCACAGATACGCAGTATTTT,CAISGQGFTDTQYF
.,.,TRBV7-9,TRBJ1-1,TGTGCCAGCAGCATTACGGGGGGTACTGAAGCTTTCTTT,CASSITGGTEAFF
.,.,TRBV10-3,TRBJ1-2,TGTGCCATCAGTGTGGAGATTTTTGGCTACACCTTC,CAISVEIFGYTF
.,.,TRBV30,TRBJ1-1,TGTGCCTGGAGTGTACGGACGAACACTGAAGCTTTCTTT,CAWSVRTNTEAFF
few,.,TRBV30,TRBJ1-3,TGTGCCTGGATGCGTGCCAACTCTGGAAACACCATATATTTT,CAWMRANSGNTIYF
once,TRBD2,TRBV14,TRBJ2-5,TGTGCCAGCAGCGTAAGACTAGCGGGGGCGTGGGAGACCCAGTACTTC,CASSVRLAGAWETQYF
many,.,TRBV9,TRBJ1-1,TGTGCCAGCAGCGTAGCCGTCGACAGGGAAGCTTTCTTT,CASSVAVDREAFF
.,TRBD1,TRBV9,TRBJ2-5,TGTGCCAGCAGCGTAAATACAGGGGGCGTAGAGACCCAGTACTTC,CASSVNTGGVETQYF
few,.,TRBV4-1,TRBJ1-2,TGCGCCAGCAGCCAAGTACTCACCAAGGGGAACTATGGCTACACCTTC,CASSQVLTKGNYGYTF
.,.,TRBV9,TRBJ1-6,TGTGCCAGCAGCGTAGCCCCCGCCCCGGGCTCACCCCTCCACTTT,CASSVAPAPGSPLHF
.,TRBD1,TRBV25-1,TRBJ2-2,TGTGCCAGCAGCCGGGACAGGGGCGTCTCCGGGGAGCTGTTTTTT,CASSRDRGVSGELFF
.,TRBD2,TRBV10-3,TRBJ2-5,TGTGCCATCGGGACTAGCGGGCAAGAGACCCAGTACTTC,CAIGTSGQETQYF
.,TRBD1,TRBV30,TRBJ2-7,TGTGCCTGGAGTGTTGGGACAGGGCCAAGTGAGCAGTACTTC,CAWSVGTGPSEQYF
.,.,TRBV5-1,TRBJ2-5,TGCGCCAGCAGCCTCGGACTCACCCAAGAGACCCAGTACTTC,CASSLGLTQETQYF
few,.,TRBV25-1,TRBJ1-4,TGTGCCAGCAGTGAAGCCGGACCTGCAGAAAAACTGTTTTTT,CASSEAGPAEKLFF
.,.,TRBV5-1,TRBJ2-5,TGCGCCAGCGGGGAAGAGACCCAGTACTTC,CASGEETQYF
.,.,TRBV7-2,TRBJ2-3,TGTGCCAGCAGCTTAGTTGGGGGAAACACAGATACGCAGTATTTT,CASSLVGGNTDTQYF
.,TRBD2,TRBV5-4,TRBJ2-3,TGTGCCAGCAGCTTCCCGCTAGCGGGGTCCGCAGATACGCAGTATTTT,CASSFPLAGSADTQYF